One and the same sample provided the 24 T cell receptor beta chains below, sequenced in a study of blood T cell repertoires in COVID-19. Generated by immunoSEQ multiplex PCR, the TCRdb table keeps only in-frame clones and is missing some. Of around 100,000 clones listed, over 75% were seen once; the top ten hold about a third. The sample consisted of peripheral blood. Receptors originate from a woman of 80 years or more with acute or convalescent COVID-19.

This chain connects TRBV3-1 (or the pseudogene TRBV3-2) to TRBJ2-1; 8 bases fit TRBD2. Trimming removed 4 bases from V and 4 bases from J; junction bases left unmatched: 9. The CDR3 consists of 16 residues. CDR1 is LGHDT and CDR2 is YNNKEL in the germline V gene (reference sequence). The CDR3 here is CASSPSGGGTYNEQFF. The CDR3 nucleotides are TGTGCCAGCAGCCCCTCGGGCGGGGGGACATACAATGAGCAGTTCTTC.

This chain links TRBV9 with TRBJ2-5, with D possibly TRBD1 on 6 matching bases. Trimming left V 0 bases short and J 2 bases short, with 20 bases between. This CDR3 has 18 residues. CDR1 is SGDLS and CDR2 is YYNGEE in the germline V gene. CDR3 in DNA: TGTGCCAGCAGCGTAGTGCAGGGGACGGCAACGCGGCAAGAGACCCAGTACTTC. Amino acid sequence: CASSVVQGTATRQETQYF.

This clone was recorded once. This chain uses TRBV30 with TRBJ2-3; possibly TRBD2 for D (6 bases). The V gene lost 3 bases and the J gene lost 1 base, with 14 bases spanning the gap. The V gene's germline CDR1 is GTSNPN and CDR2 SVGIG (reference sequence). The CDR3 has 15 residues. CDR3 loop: CAWSPMGLRTDTQYF. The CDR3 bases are TGTGCCTGGAGCCCGATGGGACTGCGCACAGATACGCAGTATTTT. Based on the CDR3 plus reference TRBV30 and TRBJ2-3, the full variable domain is SQTIHQWPATLVQPVGSPLSLECTVEGTSNPNLYWYRQAAGRGLQLLFYSVGIGQISSEVPQNLSASRPQDRQFILSSKKLLLSDSGFYLCAWSPMGLRTDTQYFGPGTRLTVL.

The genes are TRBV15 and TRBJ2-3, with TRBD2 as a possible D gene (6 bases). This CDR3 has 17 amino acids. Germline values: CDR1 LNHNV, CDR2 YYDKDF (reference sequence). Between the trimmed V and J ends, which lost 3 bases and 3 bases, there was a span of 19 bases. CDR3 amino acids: CATSREAAGGRTDTQYF. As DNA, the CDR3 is TGTGCCACCAGCAGGGAGGCAGCGGGTGGTCGGACAGATACGCAGTATTTT.

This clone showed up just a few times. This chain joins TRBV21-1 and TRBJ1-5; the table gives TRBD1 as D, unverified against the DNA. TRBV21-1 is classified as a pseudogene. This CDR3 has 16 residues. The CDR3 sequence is CASSPRGPSPNQPQHF. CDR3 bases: TGTGCCAGCAGCCCCAGGGGGCCGAGCCCGAATCAGCCCCAGCATTTT.

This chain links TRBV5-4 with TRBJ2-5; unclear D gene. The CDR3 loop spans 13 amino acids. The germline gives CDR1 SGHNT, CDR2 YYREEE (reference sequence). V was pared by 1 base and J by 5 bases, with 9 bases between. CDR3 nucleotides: TGTGCCAGCAGCTTGCGTGACTTGGAGACCCAGTACTTC. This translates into CASSLRDLETQYF.

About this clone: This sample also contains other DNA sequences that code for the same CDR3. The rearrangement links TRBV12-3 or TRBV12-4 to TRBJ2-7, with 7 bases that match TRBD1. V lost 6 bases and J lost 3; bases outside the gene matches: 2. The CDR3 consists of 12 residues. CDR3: CASSRDSYEQYF. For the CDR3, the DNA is TGTGCCAGCAGCCGGGACAGCTACGAGCAGTACTTC.

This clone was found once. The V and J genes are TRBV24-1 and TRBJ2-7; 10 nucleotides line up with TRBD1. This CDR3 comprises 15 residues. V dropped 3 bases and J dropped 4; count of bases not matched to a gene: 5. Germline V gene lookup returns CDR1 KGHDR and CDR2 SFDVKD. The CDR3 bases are TGTGCCACCAGTGATGCCGGGACAGGGGTTTACGAGCAGTACTTC. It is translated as CATSDAGTGVYEQYF.

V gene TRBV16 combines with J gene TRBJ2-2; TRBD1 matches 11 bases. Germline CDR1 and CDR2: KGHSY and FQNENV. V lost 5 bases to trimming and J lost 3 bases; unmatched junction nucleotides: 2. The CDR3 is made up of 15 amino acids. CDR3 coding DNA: TGTGCCAGCAGCGGACAGGGGGCCCACACCGGGGAGCTGTTTTTT. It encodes CASSGQGAHTGELFF. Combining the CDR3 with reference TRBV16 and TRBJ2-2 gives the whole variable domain GEEVAQTPKHLVRGEGQKAKLYCAPIKGHSYVFWYQQVLKNEFKFLISFQNENVFDETGMPKERFSAKCLPNSPCSLEIQATKLEDSAVYFCASSGQGAHTGELFFGEGSRLTVL.

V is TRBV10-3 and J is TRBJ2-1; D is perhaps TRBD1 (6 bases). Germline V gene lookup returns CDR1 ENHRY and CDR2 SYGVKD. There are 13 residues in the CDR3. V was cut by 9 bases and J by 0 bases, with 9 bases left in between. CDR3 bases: TGTGCCATTACAGGGAGCTCCTACAATGAGCAGTTCTTC. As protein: CAITGSSYNEQFF.

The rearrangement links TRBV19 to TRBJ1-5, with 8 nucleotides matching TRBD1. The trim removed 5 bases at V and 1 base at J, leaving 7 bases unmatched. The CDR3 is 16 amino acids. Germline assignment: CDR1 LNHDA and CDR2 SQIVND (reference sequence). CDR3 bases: TGTGCCAGTAGTTCGACCGGGACAGGCAGCAATCAGCCCCAGCATTTT. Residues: CASSSTGTGSNQPQHF.

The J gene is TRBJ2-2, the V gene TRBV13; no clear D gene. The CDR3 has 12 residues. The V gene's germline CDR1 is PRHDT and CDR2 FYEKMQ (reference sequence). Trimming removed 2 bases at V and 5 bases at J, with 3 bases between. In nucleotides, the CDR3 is TGTGCCAGCAGCTTACAAACCGGGGAGCTGTTTTTT. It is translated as CASSLQTGELFF.

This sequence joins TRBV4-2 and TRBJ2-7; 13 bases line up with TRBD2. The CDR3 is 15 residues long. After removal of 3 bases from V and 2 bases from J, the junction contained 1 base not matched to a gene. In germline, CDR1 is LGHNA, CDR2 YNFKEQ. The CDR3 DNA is TGTGCCAGCAGCCAGGGGACTAGCGGGGCCTACGAGCAGTACTTC. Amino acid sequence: CASSQGTSGAYEQYF.

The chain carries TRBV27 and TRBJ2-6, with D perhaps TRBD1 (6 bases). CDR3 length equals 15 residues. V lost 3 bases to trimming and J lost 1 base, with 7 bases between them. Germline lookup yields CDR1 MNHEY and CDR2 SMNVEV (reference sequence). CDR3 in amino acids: CASSFGTSGANVLTF. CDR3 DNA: TGTGCCAGCAGTTTCGGGACATCTGGGGCCAACGTCCTGACTTTC.

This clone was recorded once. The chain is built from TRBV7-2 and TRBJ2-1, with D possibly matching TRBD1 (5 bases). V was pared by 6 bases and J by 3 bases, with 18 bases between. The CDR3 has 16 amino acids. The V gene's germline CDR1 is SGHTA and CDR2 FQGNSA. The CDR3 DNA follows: TGTGCCAGCAGACACTACAGGCCGGTGAGCTACAATGAGCAGTTCTTC. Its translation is CASRHYRPVSYNEQFF.

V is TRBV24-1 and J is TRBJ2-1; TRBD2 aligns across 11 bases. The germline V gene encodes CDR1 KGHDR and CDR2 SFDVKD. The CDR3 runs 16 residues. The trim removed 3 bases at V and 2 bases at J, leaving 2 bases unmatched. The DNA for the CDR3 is TGTGCCACCAGTGATATGACTAGCGGGGCCTACAATGAGCAGTTCTTC. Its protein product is CATSDMTSGAYNEQFF.

The CDR3 protein is CSAGGGYNEKLFF. The CDR3 DNA reads TGCAGCGCTGGGGGGGGTTATAATGAAAAACTGTTTTTT. The chain has TRBV29-1 and TRBJ1-4, with a tentative D call TRBD1 (5 bases). The CDR3 spans 13 residues. Germline V lookup: CDR1 SQVTM, CDR2 ANQGSEA. Trimming took 7 bases from V and 4 from J, leaving 13 bases between them.

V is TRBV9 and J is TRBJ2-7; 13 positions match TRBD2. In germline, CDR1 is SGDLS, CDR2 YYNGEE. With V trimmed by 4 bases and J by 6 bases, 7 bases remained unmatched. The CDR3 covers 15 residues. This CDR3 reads CASSPGLAGLGEQYF. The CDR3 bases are TGTGCCAGCAGCCCGGGACTAGCGGGGCTTGGCGAGCAGTACTTC.

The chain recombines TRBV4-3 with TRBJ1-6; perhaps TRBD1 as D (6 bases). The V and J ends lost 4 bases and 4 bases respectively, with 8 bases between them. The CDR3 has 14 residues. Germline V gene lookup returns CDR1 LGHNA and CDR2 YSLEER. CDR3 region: CASSRQVYNSPLHF. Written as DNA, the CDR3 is TGCGCCAGCAGCCGACAGGTTTATAATTCACCCCTCCACTTT.

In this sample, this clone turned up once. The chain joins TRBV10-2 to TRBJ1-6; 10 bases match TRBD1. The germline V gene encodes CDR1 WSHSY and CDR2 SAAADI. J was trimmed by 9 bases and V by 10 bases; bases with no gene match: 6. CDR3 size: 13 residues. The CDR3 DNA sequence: TGCGCCACACGGGGACAGGGGACTTCACCCCTCCACTTT. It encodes CATRGQGTSPLHF.

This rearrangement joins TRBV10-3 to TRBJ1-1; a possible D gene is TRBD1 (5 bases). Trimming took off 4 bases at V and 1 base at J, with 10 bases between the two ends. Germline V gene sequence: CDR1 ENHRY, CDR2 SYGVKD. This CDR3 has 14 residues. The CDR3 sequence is CAISVSDRNTEAFF. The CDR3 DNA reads TGTGCCATCAGTGTCTCAGACAGGAACACTGAAGCTTTCTTT.

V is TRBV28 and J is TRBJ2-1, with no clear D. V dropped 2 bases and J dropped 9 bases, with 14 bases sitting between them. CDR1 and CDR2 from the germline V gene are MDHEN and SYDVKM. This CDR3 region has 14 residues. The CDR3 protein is CASSLVVVLGEQFF. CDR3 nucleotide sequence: TGTGCCAGCAGTTTAGTTGTGGTTCTAGGTGAGCAGTTCTTC.

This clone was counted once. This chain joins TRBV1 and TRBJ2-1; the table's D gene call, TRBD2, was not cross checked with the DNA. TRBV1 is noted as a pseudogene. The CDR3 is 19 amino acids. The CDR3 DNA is TGCACCAGCAGCCAAGGAGCACTAGCGGGGGGCCGAACGCACAATGAGCAGTTCTTC. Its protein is CTSSQGALAGGRTHNEQFF.

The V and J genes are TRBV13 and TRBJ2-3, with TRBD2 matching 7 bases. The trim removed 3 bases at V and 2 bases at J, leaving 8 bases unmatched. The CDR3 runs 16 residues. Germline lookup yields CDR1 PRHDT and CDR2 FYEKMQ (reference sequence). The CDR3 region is CASSLAWGGTTDTQYF. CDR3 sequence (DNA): TGTGCCAGCAGCTTGGCTTGGGGGGGTACCACAGATACGCAGTATTTT.